One T cell receptor beta chain is described in this entry. This clonotype came up a few times. The target of this receptor is not known. The record has no base qualities; no much larger clone is one base away. This record belongs to a study of regulatory T cells in long-lasting Graves disease (dated by TCRdb to the early 2020s). As for the study more broadly: To count as having persistent Graves' disease, a patient had to have received antithyroid drug treatment for over 5 years with TSH receptor autoantibodies remaining persistently positive. In the clinical cohort, patients with persistent Graves' disease had used antithyroid drugs for an average of about 10 years. The study was conducted in China and was registered as a clinical trial. Persistent Graves' disease patients were compared with newly diagnosed Graves' disease patients by peripheral blood TCR sequencing and RNA sequencing. TCR sequencing covered roughly 13 persistent and some 20 newly diagnosed Graves' disease patients, some 33 samples in total. The research as a whole found: Sequencing and analysis were restricted to the TCR beta chain. The small sample size was acknowledged by the authors as a limitation that may reduce accuracy. More public clonotypes were shared among persistent patients (around 2,600) than among newly diagnosed patients (over 900). Because the primary lesion, thyroid tissue, could not be accessed, the study looked at peripheral blood alone. Lower TCR Shannon entropy and fewer highly expanded clones were observed in persistent Graves' disease patients than in newly diagnosed patients, which suggested clonal expansion. TRBV28, TRBJ1-2 and TRBJ2-5 were preferentially used in persistent disease, while TRBV20-1 and TRBJ2-1 were favored in newly diagnosed disease.

The library was made by multiplex PCR. Sequenced using an Illumina HiSeq 4000. To build TCR beta libraries, CDR3 regions were amplified by Arm-PCR using iRepertoire HTBI primers. Gel purification was performed on PCR products prior to sequencing. Regarding the original processing steps: A total of 62 TRBV and more than twelve TRBJ segments were identified across samples and were used for gene usage analysis of CDR3 amino acid clonotypes. COPE and FqMerger were used to merge the filtered high-quality paired reads into contigs. BLAST was used to align contigs to IMGT TRBV, TRBD and TRBJ reference genes, and CDR3 was defined according to IMGT. Any clonotype with a frequency above 0.1% was classified as a highly expanded clone. Repertoire diversity was measured by Shannon entropy, and V-J evenness by the Gini coefficient. Clonotypes shared by more than one individual were considered public. TCRdb itself trimmed the public reads at Q25 with fastp, ran MiXCR and retained productive beta chains. One record per CDR3 amino acid sequence lists the most common genes and DNA. TCRdb's processing, not the authors' own work, is the source of the V and J calls. The sample records over 650,000 distinct CDR3 sequences, 25% to 35% of which are singletons. The ten most abundant clones make up 40% to 55% of the sample.

The CDR3 goes from the cysteine to the phenylalanine over 13 residues. The entry retains the CDR3 DNA only, 39 bases that are in frame from base 1. Reading the germline V gene gives CDR1 SQVTM and CDR2 ANQGSEA. V lost 4 bases and J lost 0 bases; the stretch between them is 7 bases long. Reading the label with the study, this specimen's time point is: persistent/refractory GD, antithyroid drugs over 5 years with positive TRAb. RNA was extracted from PBMCs in TRIzol for both TCR sequencing and RNA sequencing. The diagnosis of Graves' disease followed American Thyroid Association guidelines. Recruitment of patients was carried out at an endocrinology department in Xi'an, China. From each patient, 7.5 to 9.5 milliliters of peripheral blood was collected into an EDTA anticoagulant tube. Ficoll Paque Plus density gradient separation was used to isolate PBMCs, and no further T cell sorting was done. An Agilent 2100 Bioanalyzer and agarose gel were used to check RNA quality, while a NanoDrop 2000 measured RNA concentration.

The V gene is TRBV29-1 and the J gene is TRBJ1-5; no confident D gene assignment can be made. The sequence derives from a female donor with Graves disease. The sequencing used peripheral blood mononuclear cells (PBMCs), collected when the disease was refractory, from a patient treated with antithyroid drugs. The nucleotide sequence reads as follows: TGCAGCGTTGGAGGAGTTAGCAATCAGCCCCAGCATTTT. Translation gives CSVGGVSNQPQHF. This CDR3, with the reference TRBV29-1 and TRBJ1-5 proteins standing in past its ends, gives the full variable domain SAVISQKPSRDICQRGTSLTIQCQVDSQVTMMFWYRQQPGQSLTLIATANQGSEATYESGFVIDKFPISRPNLTFSTLTVSNMSPEDSSIYLCSVGGVSNQPQHFGDGTRLSIL.